What follows describes a single TCR beta chain. Its antigen is currently unknown. The CDR3 carries no conserved terminal phenylalanine or tryptophan, so it likely arises from a read error. TCRdb re-analysed the reads in MiXCR, keeping a single row per CDR3 protein. This repertoire shows approximately 500,000 distinct CDR3 sequences, about 15% found once; its top ten account for approximately 24%. The data belong to a study of T cell repertoires in cytomegalovirus infection. Study findings and constraints: CMV-specific TCR beta clonotypes restricted by HLA-C were the ones dominating the ex vivo response. The cumulative frequency of public TCR beta families identified carriers of CMV plus the relevant HLA.

This CDR3 comprises 15 residues. Trimming took 0 bases from V and 0 from J; bases not matched to a gene: 3. Germline CDR1 is SGDLS and CDR2 is YYNGEE. This TCR came from a human donor in good health (CMV status not recorded). Some clones in this sample may be carry-over from other donors' samples. The chain uses TRBV9 and TRBJ2-7, with 7 nucleotides matching TRBD2. Sequencing input: CD8+ T cells from PBMCs. The CDR3 loop is CASSVDGGSSYEQYL. In DNA, the CDR3 is TGTGCCAGCAGCGTAGACGGGGGGTCCTCCTACGAGCAGTACTTA.